This T cell receptor (beta chain) was retrieved from a study of cytotoxic CD8 clonotypes in ibrutinib-treated CLL (dated by TCRdb to the early 2020s). Broadly, across the study: The cohort included roughly 15 treatment-naive and ten to twelve relapsed/refractory patients; roughly 17 were IGHV unmutated. All remission and progressive disease samples were collected while patients were still receiving ibrutinib. Cryopreserved peripheral blood mononuclear cells were collected at three points: before therapy, at response, and at either sustained remission or disease progression. Partial responses were observed in some 24 patients and complete responses in 2; after a median follow-up of around 68 months, remission was maintained in approximately 14 patients and progression was observed in approximately twelve. Longitudinal samples were obtainable from about 30% of the roughly 86 participants in the trial. On average, each sample yielded around 270,000 productive templates and roughly 95,000 productive rearrangements. Samples at response were collected after a median of about 12 months of treatment, with a range of roughly 6 to 36 months. Broader findings and caveats from the paper: Sampling times were not matched between sustained-remission and progressing patients, and lymph node repertoires were not studied. Clonality rose at ibrutinib response, remained stable during sustained remission, and dropped back toward baseline at progression. Baseline clonality was found to be higher than that of age-matched healthy donors and was strongly correlated with circulating CD8+ T-cell counts. Public clonotypes were rare and either contracted or stayed stable during treatment, and the rise in clonality at ibrutinib response reflected the expansion of private clonotypes.

The goal of deep resolution MiSeq sequencing was a depth between 1 in 1 million and 1 in 200,000 T cells, and coverage averaged 10x per clonotype. TCR beta libraries were generated with the immunoSEQ hsTCRB Kit. From the authors' description of their analysis: Data were analyzed with ImmunoSEQ Data Assistant and ImmunoSEQ Analyzer, with V, D and J genes assigned per IMGT definitions. Clonality, which ranges from 0 to 1, was calculated as one minus the normalized Shannon entropy of productive rearrangement frequencies. Public clonotype analysis was restricted to overrepresented clonotypes comprising at least 0.05% of each patient's repertoire. About twelve repertoires from age-matched healthy donors, obtained from immuneACCESS, served as clonality controls. Not all clones reach the TCRdb copy of this immuneACCESS table, which keeps in-frame sequences only. Checked studies attribute under half of the gap to unresolved V genes and leave the rest unexplained. The V and J calls and clone size are taken from that table; D and trimming were inferred from the DNA. In all, the sample holds almost 250,000 clones, and roughly 70% of those were seen once. The ten largest clonotypes hold approximately 15% of the sample.

Regarding this clone: Which antigen it targets is not known. The input lacks base qualities; no much larger clone sits a single base away.

The intended sense of this specimen's time point label: roughly 25 months on ibrutinib. Around 2 micrograms of genomic DNA were extracted from cryopreserved PBMCs for TCR beta library preparation. Longitudinal blood samples from CLL patients receiving ibrutinib monotherapy were subjected to high-throughput TCR beta sequencing. Patients were enrolled in a phase 2 open-label single-center ibrutinib monotherapy trial. The V and J ends are trimmed by 2 bases and 5 bases, leaving 12 bases between them. The CDR3 starts with the cysteine, ends with the phenylalanine, and has 14 residues. CDR3 DNA only is kept here, 42 bases in frame from base 1. The germline V gene (reference sequence) gives CDR1 as MNHEY and CDR2 as SMNVEV.

In this chain, TRBV27 is recombined with TRBJ2-5; the D gene may be TRBD1 or TRBD2, since each aligns over 5 bases. The sample was PBMCs, taken after 24 months of ibrutinib treatment. The sequence derives from a human donor with chronic lymphocytic leukemia. The nucleotides are TGTGCCAGCAGTTTAATCAGGGACGTTGAGACCCAGTACTTC. Its protein reads: CASSLIRDVETQYF.